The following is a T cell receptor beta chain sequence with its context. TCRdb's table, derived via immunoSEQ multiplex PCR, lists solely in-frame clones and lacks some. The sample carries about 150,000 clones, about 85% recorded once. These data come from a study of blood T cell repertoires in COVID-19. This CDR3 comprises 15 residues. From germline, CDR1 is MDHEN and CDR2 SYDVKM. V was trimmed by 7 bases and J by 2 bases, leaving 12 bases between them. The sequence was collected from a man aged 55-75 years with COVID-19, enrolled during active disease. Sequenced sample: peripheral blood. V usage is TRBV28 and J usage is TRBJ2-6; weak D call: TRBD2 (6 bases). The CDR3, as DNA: TGTGCCAGCATCCCCGGGGGAACTGGGGCCAACGTCCTGACTTTC. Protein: CASIPGGTGANVLTF.